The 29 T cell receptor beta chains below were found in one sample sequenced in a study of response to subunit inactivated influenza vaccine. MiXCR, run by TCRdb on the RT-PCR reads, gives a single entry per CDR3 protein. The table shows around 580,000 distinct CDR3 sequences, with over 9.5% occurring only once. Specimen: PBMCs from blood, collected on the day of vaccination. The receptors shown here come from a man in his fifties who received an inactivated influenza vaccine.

The CDR3: CASSSAGRSNNEQFF. The CDR3 DNA sequence: TGTGCCAGCAGTTCGGCCGGCAGGTCGAACAATGAGCAGTTCTTC. The chain has TRBV6-2 or TRBV6-3 and TRBJ2-1; no clear D gene. The germline V and J ends were trimmed by 4 bases and 5 bases, with 15 bases remaining between them. The CDR3 is 15 residues long. Germline V gene sequence: CDR1 MNHEY, CDR2 SVGEGT.

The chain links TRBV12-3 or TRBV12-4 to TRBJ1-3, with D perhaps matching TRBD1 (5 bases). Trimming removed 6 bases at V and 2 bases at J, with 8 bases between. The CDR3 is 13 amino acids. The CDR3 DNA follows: TGTGCCAGCAGAAGGGGCCCTGGAAACACCATATATTTT. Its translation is CASRRGPGNTIYF.

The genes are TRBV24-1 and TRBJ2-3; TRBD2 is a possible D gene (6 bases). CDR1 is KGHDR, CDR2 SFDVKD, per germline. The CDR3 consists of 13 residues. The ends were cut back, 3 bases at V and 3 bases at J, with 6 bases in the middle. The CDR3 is CATSDAGTDTQYF. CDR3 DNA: TGTGCCACCAGTGATGCGGGAACAGATACGCAGTATTTT.

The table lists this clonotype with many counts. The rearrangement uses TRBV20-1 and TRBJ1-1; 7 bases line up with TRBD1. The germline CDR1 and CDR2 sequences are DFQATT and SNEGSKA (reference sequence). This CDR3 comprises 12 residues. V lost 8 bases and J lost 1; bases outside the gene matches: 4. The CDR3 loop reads CSPRQGNTEAFF. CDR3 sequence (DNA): TGCAGTCCCCGACAGGGGAACACTGAAGCTTTCTTT.

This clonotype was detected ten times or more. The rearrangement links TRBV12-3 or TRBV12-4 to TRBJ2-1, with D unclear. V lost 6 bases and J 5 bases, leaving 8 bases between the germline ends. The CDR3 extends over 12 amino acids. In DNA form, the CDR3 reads TGTGCCAGCAGAGCAAGAAACAATGAGCAGTTCTTC. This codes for CASRARNNEQFF.

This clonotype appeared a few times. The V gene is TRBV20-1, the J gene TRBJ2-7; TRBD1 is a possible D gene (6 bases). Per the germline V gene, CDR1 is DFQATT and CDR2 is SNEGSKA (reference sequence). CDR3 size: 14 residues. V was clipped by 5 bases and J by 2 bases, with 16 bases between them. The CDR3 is CSALTGLNTYEQYF. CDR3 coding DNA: TGCAGTGCTCTGACAGGACTCAACACCTACGAGCAGTACTTC.

CDR3 nucleotide sequence: TGTGCCATCAGAAGACTAGTTCCTCCCGGTGAGCAGTTCTTC. Encoded protein: CAIRRLVPPGEQFF. The chain combines TRBV10-3 with TRBJ2-1, with D tentatively TRBD2 (6 bases). Germline CDR1 reads ENHRY; CDR2 reads SYGVKD. The CDR3 spans 14 residues. V was cut by 6 bases and J by 9 bases, with 18 bases left in between.

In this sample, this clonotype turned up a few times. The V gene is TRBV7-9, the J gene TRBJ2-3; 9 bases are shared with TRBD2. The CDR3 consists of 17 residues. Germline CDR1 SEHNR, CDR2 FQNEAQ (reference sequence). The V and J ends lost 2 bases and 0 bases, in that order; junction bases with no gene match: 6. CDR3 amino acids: CASSLLLAGPSTDTQYF. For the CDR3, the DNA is TGTGCCAGCAGCTTACTCCTAGCGGGACCTAGCACAGATACGCAGTATTTT. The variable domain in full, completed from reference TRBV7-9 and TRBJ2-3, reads DTGVSQNPRHKITKRGQNVTFRCDPISEHNRLYWYRQTLGQGPEFLTYFQNEAQLEKSRLLSDRFSAERPKGSFSTLEIQRTEQGDSAMYLCASSLLLAGPSTDTQYFGPGTRLTVL.

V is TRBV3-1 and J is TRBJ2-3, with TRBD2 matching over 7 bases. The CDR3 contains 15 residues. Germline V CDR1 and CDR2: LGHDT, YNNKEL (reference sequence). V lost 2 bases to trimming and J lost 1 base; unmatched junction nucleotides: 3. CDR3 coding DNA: TGTGCCAGCAGCCAAAGCGGGGCCGGCACAGATACGCAGTATTTT. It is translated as CASSQSGAGTDTQYF.

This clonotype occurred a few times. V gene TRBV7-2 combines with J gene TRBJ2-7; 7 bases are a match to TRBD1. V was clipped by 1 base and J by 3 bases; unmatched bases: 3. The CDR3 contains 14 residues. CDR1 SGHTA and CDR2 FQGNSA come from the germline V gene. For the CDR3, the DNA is TGTGCCAGCAGCTTAGTATCAGGGGGCTACGAGCAGTACTTC. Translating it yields CASSLVSGGYEQYF. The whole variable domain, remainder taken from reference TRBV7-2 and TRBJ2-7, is GAGVSQSPSNKVTEKGKDVELRCDPISGHTALYWYRQSLGQGLEFLIYFQGNSAPDKSGLPSDRFSAERTGGSVSTLTIQRTQQEDSAVYLCASSLVSGGYEQYFGPGTRLTVT.

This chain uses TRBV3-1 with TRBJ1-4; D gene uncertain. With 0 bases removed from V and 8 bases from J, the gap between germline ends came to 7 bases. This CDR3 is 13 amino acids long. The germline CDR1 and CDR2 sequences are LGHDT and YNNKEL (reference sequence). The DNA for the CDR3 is TGTGCCAGCAGCCAAGATGAGACCGAAAAACTGTTTTTT. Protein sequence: CASSQDETEKLFF.

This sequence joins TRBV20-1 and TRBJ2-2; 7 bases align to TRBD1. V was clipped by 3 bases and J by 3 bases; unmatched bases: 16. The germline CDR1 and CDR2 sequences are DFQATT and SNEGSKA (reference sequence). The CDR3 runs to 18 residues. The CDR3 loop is CSARSKTPRQGHTGELFF. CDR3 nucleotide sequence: TGCAGTGCTAGGTCCAAAACCCCACGACAGGGCCACACCGGGGAGCTGTTTTTT.

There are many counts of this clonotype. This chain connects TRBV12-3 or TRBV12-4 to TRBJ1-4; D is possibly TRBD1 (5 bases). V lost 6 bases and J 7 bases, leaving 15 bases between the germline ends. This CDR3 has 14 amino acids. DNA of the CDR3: TGTGCCAGCAGCCCGGGAGGGGTTGGTGAAAAACTGTTTTTT. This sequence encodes CASSPGGVGEKLFF.

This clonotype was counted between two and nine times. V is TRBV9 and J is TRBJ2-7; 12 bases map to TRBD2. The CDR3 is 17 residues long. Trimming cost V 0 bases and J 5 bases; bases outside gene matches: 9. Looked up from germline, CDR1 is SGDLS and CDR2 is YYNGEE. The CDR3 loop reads CASSVDVRTSGTDEQYF. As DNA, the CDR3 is TGTGCCAGCAGCGTAGACGTTAGGACTAGCGGGACGGACGAGCAGTACTTC. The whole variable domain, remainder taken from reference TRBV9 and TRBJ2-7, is DSGVTQTPKHLITATGQRVTLRCSPRSGDLSVYWYQQSLDQGLQFLIQYYNGEERAKGNILERFSAQQFPDLHSELNLSSLELGDSALYFCASSVDVRTSGTDEQYFGPGTRLTVT.

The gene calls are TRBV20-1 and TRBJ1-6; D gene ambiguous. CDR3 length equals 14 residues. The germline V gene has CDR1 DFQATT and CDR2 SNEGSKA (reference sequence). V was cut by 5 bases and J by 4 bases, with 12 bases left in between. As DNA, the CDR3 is TGCAGTGCTGCTGGACGGGTTTATAATTCACCCCTCCACTTT. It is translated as CSAAGRVYNSPLHF.

CDR3 sequence (DNA): TGTGCCAGCAGTTCCAAGGGGGCTGAGGGACAAGAGACCCAGTACTTC. It is translated as CASSSKGAEGQETQYF. V and J are TRBV27 and TRBJ2-5; 7 bases align to TRBD1. V lost 4 bases, J lost 2 bases, and 10 bases stayed unmatched. The CDR3 consists of 16 residues. Looked up from germline, CDR1 is MNHEY and CDR2 is SMNVEV (reference sequence).

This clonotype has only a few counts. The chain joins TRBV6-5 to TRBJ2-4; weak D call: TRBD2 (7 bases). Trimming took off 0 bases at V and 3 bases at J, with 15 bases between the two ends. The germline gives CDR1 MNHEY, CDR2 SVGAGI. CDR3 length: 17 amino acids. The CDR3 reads CASSYSPGGGGKNIQYF. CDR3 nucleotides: TGTGCCAGCAGTTACTCACCGGGGGGAGGGGGCAAAAACATTCAGTACTTC.

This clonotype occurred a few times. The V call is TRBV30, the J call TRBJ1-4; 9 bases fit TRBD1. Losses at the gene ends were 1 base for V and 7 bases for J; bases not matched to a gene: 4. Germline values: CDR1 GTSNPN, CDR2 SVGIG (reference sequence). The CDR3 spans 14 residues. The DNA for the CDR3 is TGTGCCTGGAGTGCGGGACAGGGTGGTGAAAAACTGTTTTTT. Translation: CAWSAGQGGEKLFF.

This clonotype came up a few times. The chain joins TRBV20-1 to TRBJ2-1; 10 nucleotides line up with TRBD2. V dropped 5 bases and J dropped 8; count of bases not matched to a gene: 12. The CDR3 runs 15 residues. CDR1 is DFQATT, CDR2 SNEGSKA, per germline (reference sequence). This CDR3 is CSAWLFALAGDEQFF. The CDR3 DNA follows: TGCAGTGCTTGGCTCTTTGCCCTAGCGGGAGATGAGCAGTTCTTC.

CDR3 residues: CSAARTGPYEQYF. The CDR3 nucleotides are TGCAGTGCTGCAAGGACAGGTCCCTACGAGCAGTACTTC. The V call is TRBV20-1, the J call TRBJ2-7, with TRBD1 matching 7 bases. The CDR3 contains 13 residues. V trimming: 5 bases; J trimming: 2 bases; junction bases outside the gene matches: 6. The V gene's germline CDR1 is DFQATT and CDR2 SNEGSKA (reference sequence).

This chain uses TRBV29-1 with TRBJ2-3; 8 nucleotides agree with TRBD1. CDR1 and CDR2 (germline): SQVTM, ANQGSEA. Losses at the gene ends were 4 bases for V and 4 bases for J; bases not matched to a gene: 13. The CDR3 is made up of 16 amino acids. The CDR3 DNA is TGCAGCGTTGTCATTTCTTTGAGGACAGGGCCAGATACGCAGTATTTT. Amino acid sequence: CSVVISLRTGPDTQYF.

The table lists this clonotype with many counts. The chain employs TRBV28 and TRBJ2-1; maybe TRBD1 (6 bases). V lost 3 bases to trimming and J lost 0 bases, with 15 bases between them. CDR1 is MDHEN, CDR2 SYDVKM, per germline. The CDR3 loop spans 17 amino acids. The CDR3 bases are TGTGCCAGCAGTTTGAAGGTGTGGACAGACTCCTACAATGAGCAGTTCTTC. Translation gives CASSLKVWTDSYNEQFF. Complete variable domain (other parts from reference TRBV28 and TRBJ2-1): DVKVTQSSRYLVKRTGEKVFLECVQDMDHENMFWYRQDPGLGLRLIYFSYDVKMKEKGDIPEGYSVSREKKERFSLILESASTNQTSMYLCASSLKVWTDSYNEQFFGPGTRLTVL.

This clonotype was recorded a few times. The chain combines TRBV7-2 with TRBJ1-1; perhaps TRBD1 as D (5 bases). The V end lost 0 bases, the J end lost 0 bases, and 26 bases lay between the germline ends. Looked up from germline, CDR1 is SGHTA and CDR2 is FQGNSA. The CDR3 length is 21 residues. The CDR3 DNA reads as TGTGCCAGCAGCTTAGCGGTTAATTCGGCTCGGGACGCCCGCGTGAACACTGAAGCTTTCTTT. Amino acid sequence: CASSLAVNSARDARVNTEAFF.

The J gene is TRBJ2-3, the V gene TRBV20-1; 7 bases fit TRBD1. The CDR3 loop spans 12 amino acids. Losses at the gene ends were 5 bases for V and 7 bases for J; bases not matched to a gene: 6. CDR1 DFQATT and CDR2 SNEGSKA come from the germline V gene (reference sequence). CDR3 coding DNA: TGCAGTGCTGCCGAGGGGGCCAATACGCAGTATTTT. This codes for CSAAEGANTQYF.

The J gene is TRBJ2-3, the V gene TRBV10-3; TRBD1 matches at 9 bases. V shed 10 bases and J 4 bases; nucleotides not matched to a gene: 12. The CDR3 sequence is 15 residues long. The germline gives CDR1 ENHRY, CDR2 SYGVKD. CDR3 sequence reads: CATNDPGQGPDTQYF. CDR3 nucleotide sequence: TGTGCCACCAACGACCCGGGACAGGGTCCAGATACGCAGTATTTT.

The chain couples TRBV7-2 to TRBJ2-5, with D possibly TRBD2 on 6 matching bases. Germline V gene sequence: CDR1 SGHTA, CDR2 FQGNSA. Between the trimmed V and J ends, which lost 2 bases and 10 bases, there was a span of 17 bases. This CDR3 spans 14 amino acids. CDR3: CASSLRLVTRDQYF. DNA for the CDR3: TGTGCCAGCAGCTTACGACTAGTGACAAGAGACCAGTACTTC.

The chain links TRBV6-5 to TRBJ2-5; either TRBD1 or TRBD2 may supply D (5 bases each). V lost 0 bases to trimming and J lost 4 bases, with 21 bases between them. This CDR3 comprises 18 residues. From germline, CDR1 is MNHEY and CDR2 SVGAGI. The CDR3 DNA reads TGTGCCAGCAGTTACTCGATCAGCGGACACCACCTAGGAGAGACCCAGTACTTC. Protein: CASSYSISGHHLGETQYF.

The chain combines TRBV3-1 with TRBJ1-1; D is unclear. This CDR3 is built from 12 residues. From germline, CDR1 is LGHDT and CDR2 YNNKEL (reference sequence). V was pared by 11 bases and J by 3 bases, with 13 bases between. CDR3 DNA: TGTGCCGGCCGAGCGGAAGACACTGAAGCTTTCTTT. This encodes CAGRAEDTEAFF.

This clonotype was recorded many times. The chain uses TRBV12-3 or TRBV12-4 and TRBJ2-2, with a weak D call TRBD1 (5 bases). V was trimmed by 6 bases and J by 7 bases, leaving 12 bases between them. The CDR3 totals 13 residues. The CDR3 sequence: CASSRSRVGELFF. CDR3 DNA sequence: TGTGCCAGCAGCCGATCCAGGGTCGGGGAGCTGTTTTTT.